These 3 T cell receptor beta chains originate from one sample sequenced in a study of control samples from healthy donors and cancer patients. The method was immunoSEQ multiplex PCR; TCRdb's version includes in-frame clones alone and lacks a portion of them. The repertoire holds some 150,000 clones, with 80% to 95% as singletons. Sequences were obtained from blood. These receptor sequences come from a woman aged 55-70 years in good health.

Here the CDR3 reads CSVEFRAGQPQHF. In DNA, the CDR3 is TGCAGCGTTGAGTTCAGGGCGGGTCAGCCCCAGCATTTT. The chain links TRBV29-1 to TRBJ1-5, with D possibly matching TRBD1 (5 bases). Trimming pared 3 bases from V and 6 bases from J, leaving 12 bases between. Looked up from germline, CDR1 is SQVTM and CDR2 is ANQGSEA. The CDR3 sequence is 13 residues long.

V gene TRBV9 combines with J gene TRBJ1-2; 7 nucleotides line up with TRBD1. The CDR3 length is 14 residues. From germline, CDR1 is SGDLS and CDR2 YYNGEE. J lost 5 bases, V lost 4 bases, and 8 bases had no gene match. This chain's CDR3 is CASSTGQVLYGYTF. The CDR3 DNA is TGTGCCAGCAGCACTGGACAGGTTCTGTATGGCTACACCTTC.

The V call is TRBV28, the J call TRBJ1-1; D gene uncertain. This CDR3 region has 13 residues. Trimming removed 3 bases at V and 5 bases at J, with 10 bases between. Per the germline V gene, CDR1 is MDHEN and CDR2 is SYDVKM. As DNA, the CDR3 is TGTGCCAGCAGTTTCCCCACCGGGACTGAAGCTTTCTTT. It yields the protein CASSFPTGTEAFF. Supplemented by reference TRBV28 and TRBJ1-1, the full variable domain reads DVKVTQSSRYLVKRTGEKVFLECVQDMDHENMFWYRQDPGLGLRLIYFSYDVKMKEKGDIPEGYSVSREKKERFSLILESASTNQTSMYLCASSFPTGTEAFFGQGTRLTVV.